Listed below are T cell receptor beta chains from one sample, sequenced in a study of tumor-infiltrating lymphocytes in primary liver carcinoma. Using its own MiXCR run on the multiplex PCR reads, TCRdb lists one record per CDR3 protein. The data show fewer than 350,000 distinct CDR3 sequences, with approximately 65% seen just once and approximately 9% held by the top ten. The sequenced sample consisted of peripheral blood. The receptors originated from a man in his forties or fifties with primary liver carcinoma and hepatitis B virus infection. CDR3s include the opening cysteine and the closing phenylalanine or tryptophan. The order of the fields is D gene, J gene, clone size, V gene, CDR3 DNA, CDR3 protein. The D gene is left open where the match is weak. Expanded clones are given a class, and other clones once, few, many or no size at all.

NA	TRBJ2-1	NA	TRBV20-1	TGCAGTGCTAGAGAGGGATCCTACAATGAGCAGTTCTTC	CSAREGSYNEQFF
TRBD1	TRBJ2-3	NA	TRBV12-3/TRBV12-4	TGTGTCAGCGGGTACTTCAGGGGGCTTATCGCAGATACGCAGTATTTT	CVSGYFRGLIADTQYF
TRBD2	TRBJ2-3	NA	TRBV11-2	TGTACCAGCAGCTTGAGGACTAGCGGAGGCACAGATACGCAGTATTTT	CTSSLRTSGGTDTQYF
NA	TRBJ1-2	NA	TRBV10-3	TGTGCCATCAGTGCTGACTCCAGCTGTGGCTACACCTTC	CAISADSSCGYTF
TRBD2	TRBJ2-1	many	TRBV6-2/TRBV6-3	TGTGCCAGCAGGGCGGCGGGAGGATGGTGGCAGTTCTTC	CASRAAGGWWQFF
NA	TRBJ2-3	NA	TRBV6-5	TGTGCCAGCAGTTATCGAGACTGGGACACAGATACGCAGTGTTTT	CASSYRDWDTDTQCF
NA	TRBJ1-1	few	TRBV30	TGTGCCTGGAGTGAGGACCAGATCACTGAAGCTTTCTTT	CAWSEDQITEAFF
TRBD2	TRBJ2-3	NA	TRBV6-5	TGTGCCAGCAACCCAATAAGCGGGAGCTTCCCAGATACGCAGTATTTT	CASNPISGSFPDTQYF
TRBD1	TRBJ2-7	once	TRBV28	TGTGCCAGCAGCCCGGGGACAGGGATCGAGCAGTACTTC	CASSPGTGIEQYF
NA	TRBJ1-3	NA	TRBV7-9	TGTGTCAGCAGCCTAGGAGGCAGGGCTGGAAACACCATATATTTT	CVSSLGGRAGNTIYF
TRBD2	TRBJ2-3	NA	TRBV6-6	TGTGCCAGCAGATCGCAGGGTACTAGCGGTCTCACAGATACGCAGTATTTT	CASRSQGTSGLTDTQYF
NA	TRBJ1-1	few	TRBV11-2	TGTGCCAGCAGCTTGGCCGGGACGGCGGACACTGAAGCTTTCTTT	CASSLAGTADTEAFF
NA	TRBJ2-3	many	TRBV4-3	TGCGCCAGCAGCCAAGACGGGGGACGAACAGATACGCAGTATTTT	CASSQDGGRTDTQYF
NA	TRBJ2-7	many	TRBV11-1	TGTGCCAGCAGCTTAGGGACTTCGGTCTACGAGCAGTACTTC	CASSLGTSVYEQYF
NA	TRBJ2-3	NA	TRBV11-3	TGTGCCAGCAGCGTGAGGGGTAGCAGCACAGATACGCAGTATTTT	CASSVRGSSTDTQYF
TRBD1	TRBJ1-2	few	TRBV7-9	TGTGCCAGCAGCTTAGAGGGGGCAAGCGGCTACACCTTC	CASSLEGASGYTF
NA	TRBJ2-7	many	TRBV6-5	TGTGCCAGCAGGGGCTATTCCTACGAGCAGTACTTC	CASRGYSYEQYF
NA	TRBJ1-1	NA	TRBV6-1	TGTGCCAACAGTGACAGGTGGAACGAGGGCACTGAAGCTTTCTTT	CANSDRWNEGTEAFF
TRBD1	TRBJ1-1	few	TRBV28	TGTGCCAGCAGAACGGGACAGGCACGCACTGAAGCTTTCTTT	CASRTGQARTEAFF
TRBD2	TRBJ2-3	NA	TRBV6-5	TGTGCCAGCAGCACTCTAGCGGAAGTAGGTGATACGCAGTATTTT	CASSTLAEVGDTQYF
TRBD2	TRBJ2-7	NA	TRBV11-2	TGTGCCAGCAGCGCGGGGACTAGGGGGTACGAGCAGTACTTC	CASSAGTRGYEQYF
NA	TRBJ2-3	NA	TRBV29-1	TGCAGCGTTGAAGACCCGGTTAGGGACACGCAGTATTTT	CSVEDPVRDTQYF
NA	TRBJ2-2	NA	TRBV12-3/TRBV12-4	TGTGCCAGCAGTCCAGGGGGGGAAATCACCGGGAAGCTGTTTTTT	CASSPGGEITGKLFF
NA	TRBJ2-4	NA	TRBV28	TGTGCCAGCGCGACAGAAAACACTCAGTACTTC	CASATENTQYF
TRBD2	TRBJ2-3	NA	TRBV11-2	TGTACCAGCAGCCTGGGTCAAGCGGGAGGGCGGGATACGCAGTATTTT	CTSSLGQAGGRDTQYF
TRBD2	TRBJ2-1	NA	TRBV29-1	TGCAGCGTTGATGAGGTGGGAGGGATATACAATGAGCAGTTCTTC	CSVDEVGGIYNEQFF
NA	TRBJ2-1	NA	TRBV11-1	TGTGCCAGCAGCCAACCGTTGAGTGGGCCGTTCTTC	CASSQPLSGPFF
TRBD1	TRBJ2-7	NA	TRBV4-2	TGCGCCAGCAGCCCAAATAAGGGGGCCCCCGAGGACGAGAAGTACTTC	CASSPNKGAPEDEKYF
NA	TRBJ1-4	NA	TRBV5-1	TGCGTCAGCAGCTTGGGGGCAGGAAATGAAAAACTGTTTTTT	CVSSLGAGNEKLFF